These 13 T cell receptor beta chains share one sample of origin, sequenced in a study of blood T cell repertoires in COVID-19 (dated by TCRdb to the early 2020s). Libraries were constructed by the immunoSEQ multiplex PCR assay. The immuneACCESS repertoire file appears here via TCRdb, limited to in-frame rearrangements. These files lack a portion of the clones; in checked studies, under half of the deficit traces to unresolved V genes, and the cause of the others is not known. The sample table records about 200,000 clones; about three quarters of these occur just once. Around 5.1% of the sample lies in the top ten. The sequenced sample consisted of peripheral blood. These receptors came from a woman between 65 and 79 years old with acute or convalescent COVID-19.

The V and J genes are TRBV19 and TRBJ2-7, with 12 bases matching TRBD2. The CDR3 consists of 13 residues. Germline V gene lookup returns CDR1 LNHDA and CDR2 SQIVND (reference sequence). Trimming took 6 bases from V and 6 from J; bases not matched to a gene: 3. The CDR3 sequence is CASSPSGRGEQYF. CDR3 coding DNA: TGTGCCAGTAGCCCTAGCGGGAGGGGCGAGCAGTACTTC.

Note on this clone: Other nucleotide sequences from this sample produce the same CDR3. This chain joins TRBV9 and TRBJ2-7, with a possible D match to TRBD2 (5 bases). This CDR3 spans 14 amino acids. The V end was cut by 0 bases, the J end by 0 bases, with 7 bases between. Germline V gene data show CDR1 as SGDLS and CDR2 as YYNGEE. The CDR3 nucleotides read TGTGCCAGCAGCGTAGGAGGGAGCTCCTACGAGCAGTACTTC. Translating it yields CASSVGGSSYEQYF.

This sequence joins TRBV30 and TRBJ2-6; D not certain. The V end lost 0 bases, the J end lost 0 bases, and 6 bases lay between the germline ends. The germline V gene has CDR1 GTSNPN and CDR2 SVGIG (reference sequence). CDR3 length equals 15 residues. Here the CDR3 reads CAWSVAASGANVLTF. The DNA for the CDR3 is TGTGCCTGGAGTGTAGCCGCCTCTGGGGCCAACGTCCTGACTTTC.

CDR3 in DNA: TGCGCCAGCACTCGGGACAGGATCACAGATACGCAGTATTTT. Translation gives CASTRDRITDTQYF. The rearrangement joins TRBV23-1 to TRBJ2-3; 8 nucleotides agree with TRBD1. TRBV23-1 is an open reading frame whose function is uncertain. V lost 7 bases and J lost 2; bases outside the gene matches: 5. This CDR3 region has 14 residues.

The rearrangement uses TRBV28 and TRBJ2-2; weak D call: TRBD1 (5 bases). The CDR3 sequence is 14 residues long. CDR1 and CDR2 from the germline V gene are MDHEN and SYDVKM. Between the trimmed V and J ends, which lost 3 bases and 4 bases, there was a span of 9 bases. This CDR3 is CASSFDRVTGELFF. The DNA for the CDR3 is TGTGCCAGCAGTTTTGACAGAGTCACCGGGGAGCTGTTTTTT.

This clone was counted a few times. The DNA for the CDR3 is TGTGCCAGCCGCTTGTCAGGGGCTAATGAAAAACTGTTTTTT. Translation gives CASRLSGANEKLFF. The chain uses TRBV27 and TRBJ1-4; possibly TRBD1 for D (6 bases). This CDR3 comprises 14 residues. CDR1 is MNHEY, CDR2 SMNVEV, per germline (reference sequence). V dropped 8 bases and J dropped 3 bases, with 13 bases sitting between them.

The chain is built from TRBV6-6 and TRBJ1-4; D not certain. V shed 6 bases and J shed 5 bases, with 16 bases lying between them. The CDR3 contains 15 residues. The germline CDR1 and CDR2 sequences are MNHNY and SVGAGI (reference sequence). The DNA for the CDR3 is TGTGCCAGCAGGGGCCTGGGAGAAGGAAATGAAAAACTGTTTTTT. This gives the protein CASRGLGEGNEKLFF.

The chain combines TRBV4-2 with TRBJ2-7; the D is unclear. The ends were cut back, 2 bases at V and 0 bases at J, with 8 bases in the middle. Per the germline V gene, CDR1 is LGHNA and CDR2 is YNFKEQ. The CDR3 totals 14 residues. The CDR3 reads CASSQPAVSYEQYF. DNA for the CDR3: TGTGCCAGCAGCCAACCGGCGGTCTCCTACGAGCAGTACTTC.

This sequence joins TRBV3-1 (or the pseudogene TRBV3-2) and TRBJ1-2; D is uncertain. This CDR3 region has 12 residues. V was trimmed by 1 base and J by 7 bases, leaving 7 bases between them. The germline CDR1 and CDR2 sequences are LGHDT and YNNKEL (reference sequence). The CDR3 protein is CASSQGRGGYTF. CDR3 coding DNA: TGTGCCAGCAGCCAAGGACGGGGTGGCTACACCTTC.

This clone was detected only a few times. The chain recombines TRBV19 with TRBJ2-3; D remains ambiguous. Between the trimmed V and J ends, which lost 5 bases and 2 bases, there was a span of 8 bases. Germline V lookup: CDR1 LNHDA, CDR2 SQIVND (reference sequence). The CDR3 is made up of 13 amino acids. The CDR3 loop is CASSVELTDTQYF. CDR3 bases: TGTGCCAGTAGTGTGGAGCTCACAGATACGCAGTATTTT.

The V and J genes are TRBV7-3 and TRBJ2-1, with 7 bases aligning to TRBD2. From germline, CDR1 is SGHTA and CDR2 FQGTGA. The CDR3 runs 13 residues. V shed 6 bases and J 7 bases; nucleotides not matched to a gene: 6. CDR3: CASRLAPGNEQFF. In nucleotides, the CDR3 is TGTGCCAGCAGACTAGCGCCGGGGAATGAGCAGTTCTTC.

The chain uses TRBV28 and TRBJ1-5, with 12 bases fitting TRBD1. Germline V gene data show CDR1 as MDHEN and CDR2 as SYDVKM. The CDR3 extends over 16 amino acids. V was pared by 3 bases and J by 7 bases, with 7 bases of the junction left unmatched. CDR3 residues: CASSLGTGGRRQPQHF. CDR3 nucleotides: TGTGCCAGCAGTTTGGGGACAGGGGGCCGGCGACAGCCCCAGCATTTT.

This clone was counted between two and nine times. The chain uses TRBV6-5 and TRBJ1-5; D is unclear. Trimming left V 6 bases short and J 0 bases short, with 6 bases between. Germline-derived CDR1 and CDR2 are MNHEY and SVGAGI. The CDR3 totals 13 residues. The CDR3, as DNA: TGTGCCAGCAGAGCCTATAGCAATCAGCCCCAGCATTTT. This encodes CASRAYSNQPQHF.